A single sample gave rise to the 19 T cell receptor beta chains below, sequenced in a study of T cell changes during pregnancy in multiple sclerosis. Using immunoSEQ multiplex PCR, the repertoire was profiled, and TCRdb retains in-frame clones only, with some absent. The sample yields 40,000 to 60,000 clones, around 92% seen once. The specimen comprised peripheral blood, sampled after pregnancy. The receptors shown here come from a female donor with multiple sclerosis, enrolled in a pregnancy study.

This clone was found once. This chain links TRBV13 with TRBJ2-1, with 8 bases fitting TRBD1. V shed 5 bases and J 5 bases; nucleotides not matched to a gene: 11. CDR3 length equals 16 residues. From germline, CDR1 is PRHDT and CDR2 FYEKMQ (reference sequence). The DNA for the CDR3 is TGTGCCAGCAGCGCGAGGTACAGGGGACAGGACAATGAGCAGTTCTTC. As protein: CASSARYRGQDNEQFF. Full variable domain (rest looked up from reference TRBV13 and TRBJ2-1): AAGVIQSPRHLIKEKRETATLKCYPIPRHDTVYWYQQGPGQDPQFLISFYEKMQSDKGSIPDRFSAQQFSDYHSELNMSSLELGDSALYFCASSARYRGQDNEQFFGPGTRLTVL.

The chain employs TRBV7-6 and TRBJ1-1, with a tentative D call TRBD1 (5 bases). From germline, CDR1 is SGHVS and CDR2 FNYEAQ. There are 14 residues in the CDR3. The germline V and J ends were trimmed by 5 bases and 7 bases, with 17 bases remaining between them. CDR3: CASSEGRGRSEAFF. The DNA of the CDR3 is TGTGCCAGCAGCGAGGGGCGGGGGAGGAGTGAAGCTTTCTTT.

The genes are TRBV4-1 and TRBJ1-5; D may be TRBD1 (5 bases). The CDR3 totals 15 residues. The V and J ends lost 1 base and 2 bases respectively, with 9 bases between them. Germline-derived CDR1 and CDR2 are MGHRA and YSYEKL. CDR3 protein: CASSQVGVGNQPQHF. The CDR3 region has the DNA TGCGCCAGCAGCCAAGTAGGGGTTGGCAATCAGCCCCAGCATTTT.

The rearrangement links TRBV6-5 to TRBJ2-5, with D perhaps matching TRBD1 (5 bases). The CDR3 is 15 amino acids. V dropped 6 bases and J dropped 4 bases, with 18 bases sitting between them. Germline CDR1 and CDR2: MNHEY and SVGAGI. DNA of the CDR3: TGTGCCAGCAGGACGACCGGCAGGGCAGGAGAGACCCAGTACTTC. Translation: CASRTTGRAGETQYF.

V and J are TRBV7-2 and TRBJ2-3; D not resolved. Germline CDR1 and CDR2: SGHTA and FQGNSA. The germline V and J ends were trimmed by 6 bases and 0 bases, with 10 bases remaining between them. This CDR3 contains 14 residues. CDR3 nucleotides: TGTGCCAGCAGGGAAGTGACTAGCACAGATACGCAGTATTTT. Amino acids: CASREVTSTDTQYF.

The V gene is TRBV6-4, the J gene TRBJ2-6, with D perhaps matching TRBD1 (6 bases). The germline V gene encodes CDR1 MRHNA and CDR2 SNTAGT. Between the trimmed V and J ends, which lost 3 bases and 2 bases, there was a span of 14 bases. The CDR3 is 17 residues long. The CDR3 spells CASSEQGRLTGANVLTF. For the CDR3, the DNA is TGTGCCAGCAGTGAGCAGGGGAGACTGACTGGGGCCAACGTCCTGACTTTC.

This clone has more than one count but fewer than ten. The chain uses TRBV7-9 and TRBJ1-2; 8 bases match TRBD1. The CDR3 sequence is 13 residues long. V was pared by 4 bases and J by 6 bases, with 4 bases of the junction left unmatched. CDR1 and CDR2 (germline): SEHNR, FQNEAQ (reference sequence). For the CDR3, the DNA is TGTGCCAGCAGCTCTCAGGGGGCGGATGGCTACACCTTC. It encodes CASSSQGADGYTF. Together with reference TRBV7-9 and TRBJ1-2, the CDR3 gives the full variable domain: DTGVSQNPRHKITKRGQNVTFRCDPISEHNRLYWYRQTLGQGPEFLTYFQNEAQLEKSRLLSDRFSAERPKGSFSTLEIQRTEQGDSAMYLCASSSQGADGYTFGSGTRLTVV.

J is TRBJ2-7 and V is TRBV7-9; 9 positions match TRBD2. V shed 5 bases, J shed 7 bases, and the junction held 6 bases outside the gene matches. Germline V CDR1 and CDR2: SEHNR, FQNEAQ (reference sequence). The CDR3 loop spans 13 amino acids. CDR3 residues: CASSHSGGLEQYF. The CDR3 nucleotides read TGTGCCAGCAGCCATAGCGGGGGTTTGGAGCAGTACTTC. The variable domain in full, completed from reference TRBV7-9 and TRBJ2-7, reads DTGVSQNPRHKITKRGQNVTFRCDPISEHNRLYWYRQTLGQGPEFLTYFQNEAQLEKSRLLSDRFSAERPKGSFSTLEIQRTEQGDSAMYLCASSHSGGLEQYFGPGTRLTVT.

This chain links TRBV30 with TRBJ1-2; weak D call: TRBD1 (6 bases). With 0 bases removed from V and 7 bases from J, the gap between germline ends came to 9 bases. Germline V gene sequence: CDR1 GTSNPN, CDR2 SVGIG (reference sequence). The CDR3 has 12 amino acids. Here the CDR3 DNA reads TGTGCCTGGAGTGTACGAGGGGGTGGCTACACCTTC. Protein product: CAWSVRGGGYTF.

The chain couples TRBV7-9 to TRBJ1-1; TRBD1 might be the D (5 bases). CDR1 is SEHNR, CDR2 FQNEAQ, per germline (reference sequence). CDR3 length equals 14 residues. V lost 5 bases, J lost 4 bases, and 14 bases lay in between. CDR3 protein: CASSRTSGGTEAFF. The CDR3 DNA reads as TGTGCCAGCAGCAGGACCTCGGGGGGCACTGAAGCTTTCTTT.

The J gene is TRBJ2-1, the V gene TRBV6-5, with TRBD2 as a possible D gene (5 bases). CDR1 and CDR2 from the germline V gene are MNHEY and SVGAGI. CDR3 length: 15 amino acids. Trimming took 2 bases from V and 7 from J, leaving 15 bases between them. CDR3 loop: CASSYLPRGLNEQFF. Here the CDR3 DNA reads TGTGCCAGCAGTTACCTCCCCCGGGGTTTAAATGAGCAGTTCTTC.

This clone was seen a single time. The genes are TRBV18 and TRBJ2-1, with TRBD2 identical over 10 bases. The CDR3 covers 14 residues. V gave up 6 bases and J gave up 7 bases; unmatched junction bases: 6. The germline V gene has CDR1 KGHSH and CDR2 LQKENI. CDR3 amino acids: CASSPGLARNEQFF. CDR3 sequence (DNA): TGTGCCAGCTCCCCGGGACTAGCGCGGAATGAGCAGTTCTTC.

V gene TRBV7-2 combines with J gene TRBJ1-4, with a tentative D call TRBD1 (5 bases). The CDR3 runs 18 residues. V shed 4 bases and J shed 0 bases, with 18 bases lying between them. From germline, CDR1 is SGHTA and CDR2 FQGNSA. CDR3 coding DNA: TGTGCCAGCAGCTCCGGGGGTAGAGGTTGGTCAACTAATGAAAAACTGTTTTTT. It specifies CASSSGGRGWSTNEKLFF.

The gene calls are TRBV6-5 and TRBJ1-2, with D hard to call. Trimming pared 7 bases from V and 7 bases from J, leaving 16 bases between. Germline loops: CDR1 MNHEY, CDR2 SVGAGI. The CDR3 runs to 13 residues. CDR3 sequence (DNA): TGTGCCAGCACCCCGGGAAACCGGGGTGGCTACACCTTC. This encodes CASTPGNRGGYTF.

For the CDR3, the DNA is TGTGCCAGCAGCTTGGTTGGAGTTGGCTACACCTTC. Translation gives CASSLVGVGYTF. J is TRBJ1-2 and V is TRBV5-4, with no clear D. The CDR3 runs 12 residues. V lost 0 bases and J 7 bases, leaving 7 bases between the germline ends. CDR1 and CDR2 from the germline V gene are SGHNT and YYREEE (reference sequence). The whole variable domain, remainder taken from reference TRBV5-4 and TRBJ1-2, is ETGVTQSPTHLIKTRGQQVTLRCSSQSGHNTVSWYQQALGQGPQFIFQYYREEENGRGNFPPRFSGLQFPNYSSELNVNALELDDSALYLCASSLVGVGYTFGSGTRLTVV.

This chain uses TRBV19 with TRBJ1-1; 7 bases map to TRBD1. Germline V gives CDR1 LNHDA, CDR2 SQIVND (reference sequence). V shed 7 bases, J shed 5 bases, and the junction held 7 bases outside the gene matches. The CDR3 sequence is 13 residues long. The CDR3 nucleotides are TGTGCCAGTATGTCAGGGGGTCGGACTGAAGCTTTCTTT. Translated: CASMSGGRTEAFF.

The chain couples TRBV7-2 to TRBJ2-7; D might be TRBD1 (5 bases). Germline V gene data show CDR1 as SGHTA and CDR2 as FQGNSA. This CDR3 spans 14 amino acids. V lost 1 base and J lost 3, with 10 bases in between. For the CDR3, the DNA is TGTGCCAGCAGCTTAGATCTGCAGGGCTACGAGCAGTACTTC. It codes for CASSLDLQGYEQYF. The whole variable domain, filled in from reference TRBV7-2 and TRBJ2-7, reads GAGVSQSPSNKVTEKGKDVELRCDPISGHTALYWYRQSLGQGLEFLIYFQGNSAPDKSGLPSDRFSAERTGGSVSTLTIQRTQQEDSAVYLCASSLDLQGYEQYFGPGTRLTVT.

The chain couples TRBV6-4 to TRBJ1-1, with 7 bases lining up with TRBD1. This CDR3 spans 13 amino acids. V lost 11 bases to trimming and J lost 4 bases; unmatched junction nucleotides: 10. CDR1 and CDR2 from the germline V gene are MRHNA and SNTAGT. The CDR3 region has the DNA TGTGCCTCTTCAGGGGGGAAAGCCACTGAAGCTTTCTTT. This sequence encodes CASSGGKATEAFF.

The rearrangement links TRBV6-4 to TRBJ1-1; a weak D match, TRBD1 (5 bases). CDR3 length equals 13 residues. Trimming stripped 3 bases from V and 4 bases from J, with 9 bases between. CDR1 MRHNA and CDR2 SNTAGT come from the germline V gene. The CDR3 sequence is CASSEGRLTEAFF. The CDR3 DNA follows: TGTGCCAGCAGTGAGGGGCGACTCACTGAAGCTTTCTTT.